This paragraph covers one T cell receptor (beta chain) sequence. Its target is unknown. Researchers amplified the TCR beta CDR3 regions from RNA transcripts. HTBI primers were used for first-round RT-PCR of the TCR CDR3. One entry per CDR3 protein results from TCRdb running MiXCR on the multiplex PCR reads. The sample lists some 510,000 distinct CDR3 sequences, around 21% occurring once. The sample originates from a study of T cells in Graves' hyperthyroidism and ophthalmopathy. General study findings and limits: Stable hyperthyroidism was separated from ophthalmopathy by a model based on 13 V-J features. Most thyroid-expanded clonotypes above 0.001 were also found in blood.

Between the trimmed V and J ends, which lost 4 bases and 4 bases, there was a span of 14 bases. Per the germline V gene, CDR1 is DFQATT and CDR2 is SNEGSKA (reference sequence). CDR3 length: 15 amino acids. The origin of this receptor is a man between 18 and 35 years old with Graves' hyperthyroidism. J is TRBJ2-6 and V is TRBV20-1; a possible D gene is TRBD1 (6 bases). What was sequenced was blood. CDR3 loop: CSAINRVSGANVLTF. The CDR3 DNA follows: TGCAGTGCTATAAACAGGGTTTCGGGGGCCAACGTCCTGACTTTC.